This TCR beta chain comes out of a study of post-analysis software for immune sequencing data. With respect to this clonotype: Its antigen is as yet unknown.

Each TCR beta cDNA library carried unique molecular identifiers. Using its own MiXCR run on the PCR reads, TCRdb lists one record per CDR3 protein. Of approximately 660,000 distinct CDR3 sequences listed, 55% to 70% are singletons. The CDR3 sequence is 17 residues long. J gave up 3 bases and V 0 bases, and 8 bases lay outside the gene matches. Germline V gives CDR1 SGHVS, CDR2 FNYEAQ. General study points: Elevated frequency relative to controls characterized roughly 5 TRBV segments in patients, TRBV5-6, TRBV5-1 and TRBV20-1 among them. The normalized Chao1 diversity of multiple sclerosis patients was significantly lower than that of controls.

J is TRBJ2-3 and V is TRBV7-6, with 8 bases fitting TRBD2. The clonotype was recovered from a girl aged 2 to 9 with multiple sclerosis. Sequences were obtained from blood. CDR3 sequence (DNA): TGTGCCAGCAGCTTAGCCCCTACTGGCGGGGGGACAGATACGCAGTATTTT. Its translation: CASSLAPTGGGTDTQYF.